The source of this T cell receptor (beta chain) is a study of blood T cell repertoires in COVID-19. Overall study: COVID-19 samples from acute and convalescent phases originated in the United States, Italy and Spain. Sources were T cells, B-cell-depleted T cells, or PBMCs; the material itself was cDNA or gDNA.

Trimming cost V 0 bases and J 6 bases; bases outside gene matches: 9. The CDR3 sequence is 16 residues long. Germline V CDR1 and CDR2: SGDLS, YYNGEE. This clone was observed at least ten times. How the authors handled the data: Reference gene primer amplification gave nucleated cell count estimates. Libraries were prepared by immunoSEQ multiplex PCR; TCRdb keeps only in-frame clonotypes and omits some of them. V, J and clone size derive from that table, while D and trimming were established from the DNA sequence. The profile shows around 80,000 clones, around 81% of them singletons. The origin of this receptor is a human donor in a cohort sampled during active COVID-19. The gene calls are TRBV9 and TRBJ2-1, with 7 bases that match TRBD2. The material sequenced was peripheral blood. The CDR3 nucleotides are TGTGCCAGCAGCGTAGGGAGCGGGACGGTACTCAATGAGCAGTTCTTC. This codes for CASSVGSGTVLNEQFF.